This T cell receptor (beta chain) was identified in a study of CD8 T cells in ankylosing spondylitis. The CDR3 sequence is 15 residues long. The germline gives CDR1 SGHKS, CDR2 YYEKEE (reference sequence). Trimming took 7 bases from V and 1 from J, leaving 15 bases between them. Molecular-barcoded quantitative 5'-RACE produced these TCR beta libraries. TCRdb used MiXCR to reprocess the 5' RACE reads, holding one entry per CDR3 protein. The sample has some 220,000 distinct CDR3 sequences; around 6.6% are singletons. Study-wide results and caveats: Previous work reported some of these motif variants in the synovial fluid and blood of reactive arthritis. Matched ankylosing spondylitis synovial fluid reportedly showed significant enrichment of disease-linked clones. Relatively rare in peripheral blood, disease-linked clones were also CD8+. Blood of patients with ankylosing spondylitis appeared to be characterized by a TCR beta motif of several highly homologous variants.

Details on this clonotype: What it binds is unknown.

The clonotype comes from a male donor with ankylosing spondylitis. This chain joins TRBV5-5 and TRBJ1-3; no firm D call. Sample: blood, either unsorted or a sorted T cell fraction (not recorded which). CDR3 in DNA: TGTGCCAGCGGGATAGACGGATCGTCTGGAAACACCATATATTTT. Translated, it gives CASGIDGSSGNTIYF.